Sequencing of this T cell receptor (beta chain) was carried out in a study of radiation and T cells in renal cell carcinoma. Points from the study as a whole: In nephrectomy-only tumors, top 100 clonotypes averaged roughly 40%, versus about 54% irradiated. Top tumor clonotypes rose in blood 2 weeks post-radiation, then contracted. Sampling covered only 0.95 to 1 g of each tumor.

Here immunoSEQ multiplex PCR was the method, and the copy in TCRdb shows in-frame clones only, minus some. There are around 21,000 clones in the sample; 40% to 55% occur only once, and about a sixth lies in the top ten. Documented treatment: 15 Gy SBRT to primary tumor, nephrectomy 4 weeks later. Nephrectomy followed 15 Gy stereotactic body radiation by 4 weeks. As concerns this clone: Its antigen is as yet unknown.

The length of the CDR3 is 16 residues. J gave up 2 bases and V 0 bases, and 8 bases lay outside the gene matches. Per the germline V gene, CDR1 is SGHRS and CDR2 is YFSETQ. V gene TRBV5-1 combines with J gene TRBJ2-7, with 7 bases lining up with TRBD1. The sample here was tumor tissue, taken from a patient whose treatment included radiotherapy and nephrectomy. This clonotype originated in a woman between 50 and 59 years old with renal cell carcinoma. The CDR3 nucleotides are TGCGCCAGCAGCTTGGGCCACCGGGACAGTACCTACGAGCAGTACTTC. Its translation is CASSLGHRDSTYEQYF.